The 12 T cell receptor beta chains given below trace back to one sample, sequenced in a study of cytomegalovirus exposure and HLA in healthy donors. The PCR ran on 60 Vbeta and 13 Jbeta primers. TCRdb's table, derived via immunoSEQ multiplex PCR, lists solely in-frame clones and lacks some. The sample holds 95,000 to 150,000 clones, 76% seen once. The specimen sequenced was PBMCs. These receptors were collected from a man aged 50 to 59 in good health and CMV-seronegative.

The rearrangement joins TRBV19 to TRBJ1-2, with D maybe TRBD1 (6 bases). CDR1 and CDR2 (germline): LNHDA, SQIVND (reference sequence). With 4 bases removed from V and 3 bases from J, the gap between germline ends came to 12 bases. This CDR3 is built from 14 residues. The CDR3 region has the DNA TGTGCCAGTAGTACCCTAGGGGGGGACTATGGCTACACCTTC. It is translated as CASSTLGGDYGYTF. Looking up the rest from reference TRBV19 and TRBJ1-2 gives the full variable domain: DGGITQSPKYLFRKEGQNVTLSCEQNLNHDAMYWYRQDPGQGLRLIYYSQIVNDFQKGDIAEGYSVSREKKESFPLTVTSAQKNPTAFYLCASSTLGGDYGYTFGSGTRLTVV.

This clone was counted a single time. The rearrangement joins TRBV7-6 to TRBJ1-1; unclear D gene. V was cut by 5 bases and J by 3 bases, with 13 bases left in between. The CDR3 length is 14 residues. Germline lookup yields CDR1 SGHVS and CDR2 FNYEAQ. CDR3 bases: TGTGCCAGCAGCCCTTCGGTAATGTACACTGAAGCTTTCTTT. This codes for CASSPSVMYTEAFF. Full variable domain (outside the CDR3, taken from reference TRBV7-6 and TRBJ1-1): GAGVSQSPRYKVTKRGQDVALRCDPISGHVSLYWYRQALGQGPEFLTYFNYEAQQDKSGLPNDRFSAERPEGSISTLTIQRTEQRDSAMYRCASSPSVMYTEAFFGQGTRLTVV.

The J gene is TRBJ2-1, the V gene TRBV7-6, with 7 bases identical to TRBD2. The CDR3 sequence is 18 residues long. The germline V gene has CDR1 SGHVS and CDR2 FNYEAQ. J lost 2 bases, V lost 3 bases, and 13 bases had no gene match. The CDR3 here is CASSLRSGVGYTYNEQFF. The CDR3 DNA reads TGTGCCAGCAGCTTGCGAAGCGGGGTCGGGTATACCTACAATGAGCAGTTCTTC.

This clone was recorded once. The CDR3 reads CASSLNGGSYEQYF. As DNA, the CDR3 is TGTGCCAGCAGCTTAAATGGGGGGTCTTACGAGCAGTACTTC. The chain uses TRBV7-2 and TRBJ2-7; D is possibly TRBD2 (6 bases). The length of the CDR3 is 14 residues. Germline V gives CDR1 SGHTA, CDR2 FQGNSA. V lost 2 bases and J 4 bases, leaving 12 bases between the germline ends. Full variable domain (outside the CDR3, taken from reference TRBV7-2 and TRBJ2-7): GAGVSQSPSNKVTEKGKDVELRCDPISGHTALYWYRQSLGQGLEFLIYFQGNSAPDKSGLPSDRFSAERTGGSVSTLTIQRTQQEDSAVYLCASSLNGGSYEQYFGPGTRLTVT.

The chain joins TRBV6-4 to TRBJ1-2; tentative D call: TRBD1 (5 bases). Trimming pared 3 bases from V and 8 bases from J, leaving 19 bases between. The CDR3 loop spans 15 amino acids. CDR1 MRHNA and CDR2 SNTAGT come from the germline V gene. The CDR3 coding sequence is TGTGCCAGCAGTGAGGAGCGACAGACCCTTCGGGGCTACACCTTC. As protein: CASSEERQTLRGYTF.

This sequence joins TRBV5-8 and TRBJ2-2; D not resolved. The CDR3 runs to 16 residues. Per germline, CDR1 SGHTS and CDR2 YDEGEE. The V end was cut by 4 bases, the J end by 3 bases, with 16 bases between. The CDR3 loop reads CASSHSFGGDTGELFF. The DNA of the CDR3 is TGTGCCAGCAGCCACTCCTTTGGTGGAGACACCGGGGAGCTGTTTTTT.

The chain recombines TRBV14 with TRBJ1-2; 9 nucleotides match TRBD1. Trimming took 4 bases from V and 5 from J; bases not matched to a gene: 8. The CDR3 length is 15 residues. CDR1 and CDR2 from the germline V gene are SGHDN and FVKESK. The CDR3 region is CASSLPGQGNYGYTF. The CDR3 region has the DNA TGTGCCAGCAGCCTCCCGGGACAGGGAAATTATGGCTACACCTTC.

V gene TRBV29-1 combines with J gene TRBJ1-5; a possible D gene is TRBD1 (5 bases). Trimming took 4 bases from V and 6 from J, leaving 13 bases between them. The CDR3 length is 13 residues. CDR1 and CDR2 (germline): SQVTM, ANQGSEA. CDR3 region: CSVGTAGGQPQHF. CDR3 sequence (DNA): TGCAGCGTTGGGACGGCGGGGGGTCAGCCCCAGCATTTT. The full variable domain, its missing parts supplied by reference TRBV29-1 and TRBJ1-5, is SAVISQKPSRDICQRGTSLTIQCQVDSQVTMMFWYRQQPGQSLTLIATANQGSEATYESGFVIDKFPISRPNLTFSTLTVSNMSPEDSSIYLCSVGTAGGQPQHFGDGTRLSIL.

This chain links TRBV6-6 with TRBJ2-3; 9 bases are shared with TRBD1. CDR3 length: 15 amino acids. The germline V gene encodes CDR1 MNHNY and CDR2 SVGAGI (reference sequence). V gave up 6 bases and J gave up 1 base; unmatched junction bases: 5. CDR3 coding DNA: TGTGCCAGCAGCCGGGACAGGGCCCGCACAGATACGCAGTATTTT. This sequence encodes CASSRDRARTDTQYF.

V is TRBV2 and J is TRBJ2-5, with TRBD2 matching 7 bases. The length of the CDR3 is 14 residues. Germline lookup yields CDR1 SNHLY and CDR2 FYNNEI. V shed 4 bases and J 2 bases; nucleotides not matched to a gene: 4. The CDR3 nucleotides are TGTGCCAGCAGTGCGTCTAGCGGACAAGAGACCCAGTACTTC. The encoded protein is CASSASSGQETQYF.

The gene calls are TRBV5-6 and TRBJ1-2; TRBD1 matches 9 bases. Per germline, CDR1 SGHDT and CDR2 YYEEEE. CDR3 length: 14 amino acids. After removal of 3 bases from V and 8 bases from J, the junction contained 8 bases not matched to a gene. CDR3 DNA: TGTGCCAGCAGCTCACAACAGGGGGCGTCCGGCTACACCTTC. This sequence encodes CASSSQQGASGYTF.

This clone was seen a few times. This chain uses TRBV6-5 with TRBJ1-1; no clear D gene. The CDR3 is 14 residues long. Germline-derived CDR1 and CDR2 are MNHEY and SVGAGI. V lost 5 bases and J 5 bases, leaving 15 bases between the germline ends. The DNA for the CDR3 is TGTGCCAGCAGTACCACCGGGTTAGCAACTGAAGCTTTCTTT. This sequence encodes CASSTTGLATEAFF.